A selection of T cell receptor beta chains follows, all from one sample in a study of T cell responses to AZD1222 COVID-19 vaccine. Profiling relied on immunoSEQ multiplex PCR, and the TCRdb table lists in-frame clones only, not all of them. The sample has 150,000 or so clones; about nine tenths are singletons. This sample comprised peripheral blood, obtained on day 0 of AZD1222 vaccination. These receptors originate from an adult in good health. Both conserved end residues are part of each CDR3. Fields, in order: CDR3 length, V gene, J gene, CDR3 protein.

len: 15
v_gene: TRBV5-1
j_gene: TRBJ2-1
CDR3aa: CASSLVAGAYNEQFF

len: 12
v_gene: TRBV6-5
j_gene: TRBJ1-3
CDR3aa: CASTPGGNTIYF

len: 15
v_gene: TRBV19
j_gene: TRBJ1-1
CDR3aa: CASSIVFGGGTEAFF

len: 15
v_gene: TRBV5-1
j_gene: TRBJ2-6
CDR3aa: CASSVQHSGANVLTF

len: 16
v_gene: TRBV7-2
j_gene: TRBJ1-5
CDR3aa: CASSLASPLSNQPQHF

len: 13
v_gene: TRBV6-2/TRBV6-3
j_gene: TRBJ2-1
CDR3aa: CASSSAPYNEQFF

len: 14
v_gene: TRBV27
j_gene: TRBJ1-5
CDR3aa: CASSLYSLGGPQHF

len: 14
v_gene: TRBV10-2
j_gene: TRBJ1-2
CDR3aa: CASSVTGGEEGYTF

len: 15
v_gene: TRBV2
j_gene: TRBJ1-3
CDR3aa: CASSDPGTSGNTIYF

len: 17
v_gene: TRBV5-1
j_gene: TRBJ1-3
CDR3aa: CASSPAGTGILGNTIYF

len: 13
v_gene: TRBV7-8
j_gene: TRBJ2-7
CDR3aa: CASSLGTVYEQYF

len: 14
v_gene: TRBV7-2
j_gene: TRBJ1-1
CDR3aa: CASSQGQTNTEAFF

len: 14
v_gene: TRBV30
j_gene: TRBJ1-2
CDR3aa: CAWKKGPGDYGYTF

len: 15
v_gene: TRBV11-2
j_gene: TRBJ1-2
CDR3aa: CASSFRRTGDYGYTF